This is a list of T cell receptor beta chains from one sample in a study of cytomegalovirus exposure and HLA in healthy donors. The data were produced by immunoSEQ multiplex PCR, yet TCRdb's version contains in-frame clones alone and is incomplete. The repertoire includes around 110,000 clones, around 83% of them detected once, and 22% sits in the top ten. The sequenced sample consisted of PBMCs. All receptors come from a man in his thirties or forties in good health and CMV-seropositive. Each CDR3 is given with its conserved first and last residue. D genes are given only for firm matches. The size entry is marked missing in some rows and otherwise reads once, few, many or a size class.

-,TRBV4-1,TRBD2,TRBJ2-2,TGCGCCAGCAGCCAACGGACTAGCGGGAGGGCCAACGCCGGGGAGCTGTTTTTT,CASSQRTSGRANAGELFF
few,TRBV18,TRBD1,TRBJ1-2,TGTGCCAGCTCCGTGGACAGGGCTAACTATGGCTACACCTTC,CASSVDRANYGYTF
-,TRBV2,-,TRBJ1-5,TGTGCCAGCAGACTGGACAGCCCGATGCCCCAGCATTTT,CASRLDSPMPQHF
-,TRBV5-1,TRBD1,TRBJ1-3,TGCGCCAGCAGCCGAGGGACAGCCCGAATTAGCTCTGGAAACACCATATATTTT,CASSRGTARISSGNTIYF
-,TRBV25-1,TRBD1,TRBJ1-2,TGTGCCAGCGGACAGGGCGGCGATGGCTACACCTTC,CASGQGGDGYTF
once,TRBV12-5,-,TRBJ1-2,TGTGCTAGCGCTCCACAGGGCTCCCACTATGGCTACACCTTC,CASAPQGSHYGYTF
few,TRBV11-3,-,TRBJ1-1,TGTGCCAGCAGCTTAATTGAGGGGGTGAACACTGAAGCTTTCTTT,CASSLIEGVNTEAFF
once,TRBV30,TRBD2,TRBJ2-3,TGTGCCTCCGGACTAGCGGGAGGCTACACAGATACGCAGTATTTT,CASGLAGGYTDTQYF
-,TRBV20-1,-,TRBJ1-2,TGCAGTGCTAGTCGGGATGGCGGCTACACCTTC,CSASRDGGYTF
-,TRBV4-2,-,TRBJ2-5,TGTGCCAGCAGCCAAGAGGGAGCAGTCGCAGGGACCCAGTACTTC,CASSQEGAVAGTQYF
-,TRBV5-1,-,TRBJ1-3,TGCGCCAGCAGCTTGGCAGGTGCCGGAAACACCATATATTTT,CASSLAGAGNTIYF
-,TRBV7-2,-,TRBJ1-2,TGTGCCAGCAGCTTAGTAGGCGGCCCGGACTATGGCTACACCTTC,CASSLVGGPDYGYTF
once,TRBV28,TRBD2,TRBJ2-5,TGTGCCAGCAGTTTGGGCGGGGGGGGCGAGACCCAGTACTTC,CASSLGGGGETQYF
-,TRBV29-1,-,TRBJ1-2,TGCAGCGCTGGGAACAGGGCGAGCAACTATGGCTACACCTTC,CSAGNRASNYGYTF
few,TRBV18,TRBD1,TRBJ1-4,TGTGCCAGCTCACCTACAGGGGGCGGAATAGATGAAAAACTGTTTTTT,CASSPTGGGIDEKLFF
-,TRBV6-1,-,TRBJ1-5,TGTGCCAGCAGTGAGGGATGGGGGGAGGGTCAGCCCCAGCATTTT,CASSEGWGEGQPQHF
-,TRBV9,TRBD1,TRBJ1-1,TGTGCCAGCAGCGTCCAAACAGGGGACGGCACTGAAGCTTTCTTT,CASSVQTGDGTEAFF
-,TRBV27,TRBD1,TRBJ1-1,TGTGCCAGCAGCCCGACAGGGGAGGCTGAAGCTTTCTTT,CASSPTGEAEAFF
few,TRBV13,-,TRBJ1-6,TGTGCCAGCAGCAGAAATGTCCCCGGGACACAGAATTCACCCCTCCACTTT,CASSRNVPGTQNSPLHF
-,TRBV27,-,TRBJ2-2,TGTGCCAGCAGTTTTTTCGGGGGCACCGGGGAGCTGTTTTTT,CASSFFGGTGELFF
once,TRBV9,TRBD1,TRBJ1-6,TGTGCCAGCAGCGTAGGAACAGGGGGCGCATCCTATAATTCACCCCTCCACTTT,CASSVGTGGASYNSPLHF
-,TRBV5-1,-,TRBJ1-2,TGCGCCAGCAGCTTGGCAGGGGAAGGCTACACCTTC,CASSLAGEGYTF
-,TRBV9,TRBD1,TRBJ1-1,TGTGCCAGCAGCGTCGGGACAGGGAACACTGAAGCTTTCTTT,CASSVGTGNTEAFF
-,TRBV6-5,-,TRBJ1-2,TGTGCCAGCAGTTCTCAGGGGCGAAACTATGGCTACACCTTC,CASSSQGRNYGYTF
few,TRBV6-5,-,TRBJ1-5,TGTGCCAGCAGTTCGACAGGAACTCATCAGCCCCAGCATTTT,CASSSTGTHQPQHF
-,TRBV2,-,TRBJ1-1,TGTGCCAGCGGTCGAGGAGGGGAGGCTGAAGCTTTCTTT,CASGRGGEAEAFF
-,TRBV18,-,TRBJ2-7,TGTGCCAGCTCACCACCGGGGGCGAGAAGCTACGAGCAGTACTTC,CASSPPGARSYEQYF
-,TRBV6-1,-,TRBJ1-4,TGTGCCAGCAGTGAAATTTCCGTGCGAAAACTGTTTTTT,CASSEISVRKLFF
-,TRBV15,-,TRBJ2-1,TGTGCCACCAGCAGAGATTTAGGGAGCAATGAGCAGTTCTTC,CATSRDLGSNEQFF
once,TRBV7-2,TRBD2,TRBJ2-1,TGTGCCAGCAGCCGGACTAGCGGGGGTAATGAGCAGTTCTTC,CASSRTSGGNEQFF
once,TRBV30,-,TRBJ1-2,TGTGCCTGGGACGCATTTTCAACGGGCTATGGCTACACCTTC,CAWDAFSTGYGYTF
once,TRBV9,TRBD2,TRBJ2-5,TGTGCCAGCAGCGTAGCACAGGGCGGAGCGGGGGGCCAAGAGACCCAGTACTTC,CASSVAQGGAGGQETQYF
once,TRBV30,-,TRBJ2-7,TGTGCCTGGAATCAGGGTGCCTACGAGCAGTACTTC,CAWNQGAYEQYF
-,TRBV7-8,-,TRBJ1-4,TGTGCCAGCAGCTTTTTACAGGAGGGGTTTAATGAAAAACTGTTTTTT,CASSFLQEGFNEKLFF
-,TRBV11-2,-,TRBJ1-6,TGTGCCAGCAGACCAGGGAATTCACCCCTCCACTTT,CASRPGNSPLHF
-,TRBV4-1,-,TRBJ1-2,TGCGCCAGCAGCCAAGATATCGGGTTTGGCTACACCTTC,CASSQDIGFGYTF
-,TRBV11-3,TRBD1,TRBJ1-1,TGTGCCAGCAGCTTAGGTCCAGGGGGTCCTGAAGCTTTCTTT,CASSLGPGGPEAFF
-,TRBV2,-,TRBJ1-1,TGTGCCAGCAGCCCCCAGACAGACACTGAAGCTTTCTTT,CASSPQTDTEAFF
-,TRBV6-5,-,TRBJ2-7,TGTGCCAGCAGTTACCATCCGAGATACGAGCAGTACTTC,CASSYHPRYEQYF
-,TRBV5-1,-,TRBJ1-5,TGCGCCAGCAGCTGGGGGGGTCGGAATCAGCCCCAGCATTTT,CASSWGGRNQPQHF
-,TRBV9,-,TRBJ1-1,TGTGCCAGCAGCGTAGCATTGTCGGCAGGAACTGAAGCTTTCTTT,CASSVALSAGTEAFF
-,TRBV7-9,-,TRBJ2-3,TGTGCCAGCAGCTCGACAGTGTCATCACCTAGCACAGATACGCAGTATTTT,CASSSTVSSPSTDTQYF
once,TRBV2,-,TRBJ1-5,TGTGCCAGCACCGAGGGAGATCAGCCCCAGCATTTT,CASTEGDQPQHF
once,TRBV2,-,TRBJ1-5,TGTGCCAGCAGTGAATCGGGTACCTGGGGCAATCAGCCCCAGCATTTT,CASSESGTWGNQPQHF
-,TRBV5-1,-,TRBJ1-2,TGCGCCAGCAGCCGGGGGTACGGGGAGGACGGCTACACCTTC,CASSRGYGEDGYTF
-,TRBV6-1,-,TRBJ2-1,TGTGCCAGCAGTGAACGGCTAGCGAGGAATGAGCAGTTCTTC,CASSERLARNEQFF
-,TRBV30,TRBD2,TRBJ2-1,TGTGCCTGGAGGCGCTGGGCAGGGGACGTCGGGAGGGGATACTACAATGAGCAGTTCTTC,CAWRRWAGDVGRGYYNEQFF
-,TRBV11-2,-,TRBJ2-1,TGTGCCAGCAGCTTATTCAGGGAATCCTACAATGAGCAGTTCTTC,CASSLFRESYNEQFF